These 32 T cell receptor beta chains share one sample of origin, sequenced in a study of cytomegalovirus exposure and HLA in healthy donors. A multiplex PCR was run with 60 Vbeta primers and 13 Jbeta primers. Method: immunoSEQ multiplex PCR; TCRdb's copy keeps in-frame clones and lacks some. The sample includes some 150,000 clones, approximately 88% seen only once; the top ten take approximately 1.5%. Material: PBMCs. These receptors all stem from a woman aged 18-29 years in good health and CMV-seronegative.

The J gene is TRBJ2-7, the V gene TRBV7-2; TRBD1 aligns across 8 bases. Trimming at V came to 6 bases and at J to 2 bases, leaving 9 bases not matched to a gene. Germline V lookup: CDR1 SGHTA, CDR2 FQGNSA. The length of the CDR3 is 15 residues. The DNA for the CDR3 is TGTGCCAGCAGTCGAGACAGGGGCCCTACCTACGAGCAGTACTTC. Residues: CASSRDRGPTYEQYF. The complete variable domain, with remaining parts taken from reference TRBV7-2 and TRBJ2-7, reads GAGVSQSPSNKVTEKGKDVELRCDPISGHTALYWYRQSLGQGLEFLIYFQGNSAPDKSGLPSDRFSAERTGGSVSTLTIQRTQQEDSAVYLCASSRDRGPTYEQYFGPGTRLTVT.

The chain is built from TRBV9 and TRBJ2-7; D not resolved. Germline CDR1 is SGDLS and CDR2 is YYNGEE. Trimming stripped 0 bases from V and 1 base from J, with 23 bases between. The CDR3 spans 19 residues. The CDR3 coding sequence is TGTGCCAGCAGCGTAGAGGTCGAGGCAGATGATAATAGGTCCTACGAGCAGTACTTC. It translates to CASSVEVEADDNRSYEQYF.

This clone was counted a single time. The chain has TRBV11-1 and TRBJ2-1; the match to TRBD1 covers 9 bases. Germline V gene sequence: CDR1 SGHAT, CDR2 FQDESV (reference sequence). This CDR3 comprises 13 residues. Losses at the gene ends were 5 bases for V and 7 bases for J; bases not matched to a gene: 3. DNA for the CDR3: TGTGCCAGCAGCCGGACAGGGGTTAATGAGCAGTTCTTC. It encodes CASSRTGVNEQFF. The whole variable domain, remainder taken from reference TRBV11-1 and TRBJ2-1, is EAEVAQSPRYKITEKSQAVAFWCDPISGHATLYWYRQILGQGPELLVQFQDESVVDDSQLPKDRFSAERLKGVDSTLKIQPAELGDSAMYLCASSRTGVNEQFFGPGTRLTVL.

The V call is TRBV2, the J call TRBJ2-3, with a tentative D call TRBD1 (6 bases). Germline V CDR1 and CDR2: SNHLY, FYNNEI. The V and J ends lost 8 bases and 3 bases respectively, with 18 bases between them. This CDR3 region has 15 residues. The CDR3: CASGGPSGITDTQYF. In DNA form, the CDR3 reads TGTGCCAGCGGGGGCCCCAGCGGAATTACAGATACGCAGTATTTT.

This clone was seen only once. The V gene is TRBV30, the J gene TRBJ1-5; tentative D call: TRBD1 (5 bases). Looked up from germline, CDR1 is GTSNPN and CDR2 is SVGIG (reference sequence). The CDR3 totals 15 residues. Trimming pared 4 bases from V and 0 bases from J, leaving 13 bases between. The CDR3 spells CAWTGGLHSNQPQHF. CDR3 nucleotides: TGTGCCTGGACCGGGGGACTGCATAGCAATCAGCCCCAGCATTTT.

The chain has TRBV7-3 and TRBJ2-1; 9 bases align to TRBD2. The V gene end was trimmed by 3 bases and the J gene end by 6 bases; junction bases not matched to a gene: 9. There are 16 residues in the CDR3. From germline, CDR1 is SGHTA and CDR2 FQGTGA. This CDR3 reads CASSLRLAAGFNEQFF. As DNA, the CDR3 is TGTGCCAGCAGCTTGAGACTAGCGGCCGGTTTCAATGAGCAGTTCTTC. The variable domain in full, completed from reference TRBV7-3 and TRBJ2-1, reads GAGVSQTPSNKVTEKGKYVELRCDPISGHTALYWYRQSLGQGPEFLIYFQGTGAADDSGLPNDRFFAVRPEGSVSTLKIQRTERGDSAVYLCASSLRLAAGFNEQFFGPGTRLTVL.

This chain uses TRBV4-1 with TRBJ1-1, with TRBD1 matching 8 bases. Germline values: CDR1 MGHRA, CDR2 YSYEKL. The junction had 9 bases not matched to a gene; V was cut back by 4 bases and J by 2 bases. The CDR3 consists of 16 residues. The CDR3 coding sequence is TGCGCCAGCAGCCCCCAACCCGGGACAGGAAACACTGAAGCTTTCTTT. This codes for CASSPQPGTGNTEAFF.

The J gene is TRBJ2-1, the V gene TRBV27; TRBD2 matches 10 bases. The CDR3 consists of 15 residues. Losses at the gene ends were 5 bases for V and 12 bases for J; bases not matched to a gene: 13. Germline V gene sequence: CDR1 MNHEY, CDR2 SMNVEV (reference sequence). CDR3 region: CASSVSLAGDLRQFF. CDR3 sequence (DNA): TGTGCCAGCAGTGTGTCGCTAGCGGGGGATCTCCGGCAGTTCTTC.

This clone was detected only once. Compared with germline, one end of the junction differs, possibly owing to a read error. The chain recombines TRBV5-1 with TRBJ2-3; D perhaps matches TRBD2 (6 bases). The CDR3 contains 14 residues. CDR1 is SGHRS, CDR2 YFSETQ, per germline. The CDR3: CASSLRLGTDTQYF. In DNA form, the CDR3 reads TGTGCCAGCAGCTTGAGACTAGGCACAGATACGCAGTATTTT.

V gene TRBV6-1 combines with J gene TRBJ2-1; 8 bases are shared with TRBD1. Unmatched junction bases numbered 5, after V lost 4 bases and J lost 6 bases. The germline gives CDR1 MNHNS, CDR2 SASEGT. This CDR3 is 14 amino acids long. DNA for the CDR3: TGTGCCAGCAGTGGCGCAGGGACAGGCAATGAGCAGTTCTTC. It codes for CASSGAGTGNEQFF.

The rearrangement links TRBV5-1 to TRBJ2-6, with a tentative D call TRBD1 (6 bases). The CDR3 covers 21 residues. V lost 0 bases and J lost 0, with 22 bases in between. Germline V gene data show CDR1 as SGHRS and CDR2 as YFSETQ. The CDR3 sequence: CASSLGGTRGPPASGANVLTF. In DNA, the CDR3 is TGCGCCAGCAGCTTGGGGGGTACCAGGGGCCCACCGGCCTCTGGGGCCAACGTCCTGACTTTC.

The chain carries TRBV19 and TRBJ1-1; the match to TRBD1 covers 12 bases. The CDR3 sequence is 18 residues long. After removal of 6 bases from V and 3 bases from J, the junction contained 14 bases not matched to a gene. From germline, CDR1 is LNHDA and CDR2 SQIVND (reference sequence). The CDR3 DNA reads as TGTGCCAGTAGCTCTCCGGGACAGGGGGCTCTTCAGGACACTGAAGCTTTCTTT. Translating gives CASSSPGQGALQDTEAFF.

V usage is TRBV5-8 and J usage is TRBJ2-1; 9 nucleotides line up with TRBD1. With 4 bases clipped from V and 2 bases from J, the junction kept 4 bases outside the gene matches. This CDR3 region has 15 residues. From germline, CDR1 is SGHTS and CDR2 YDEGEE. CDR3 bases: TGTGCCAGCAGCGCGGGACAGGGACCCTACAATGAGCAGTTCTTC. Translating it yields CASSAGQGPYNEQFF. The variable domain in full, with the rest retrieved from reference TRBV5-8 and TRBJ2-1, is EAGVTQSPTHLIKTRGQQATLRCSPISGHTSVYWYQQALGLGLQFLLWYDEGEERNRGNFPPRFSGRQFPNYSSELNVNALELEDSALYLCASSAGQGPYNEQFFGPGTRLTVL.

The chain joins TRBV6-5 to TRBJ2-7; D is undetermined. The CDR3 runs to 12 residues. From germline, CDR1 is MNHEY and CDR2 SVGAGI. V gave up 6 bases and J gave up 0 bases, with 6 bases separating them. In DNA, the CDR3 is TGTGCCAGCAGGGCCCCCTCCTACGAGCAGTACTTC. Translated, it gives CASRAPSYEQYF.

The sample holds one count of this clone. The chain links TRBV6-5 to TRBJ2-7; no reliable D call. The CDR3 sequence is 14 residues long. Germline V gives CDR1 MNHEY, CDR2 SVGAGI. Deletions cut 0 bases from V and 2 bases from J, with 8 bases between. The CDR3 DNA follows: TGTGCCAGCAGTTACTCGAGGCGCGCCTACGAGCAGTACTTC. Amino acid sequence: CASSYSRRAYEQYF.

The rearrangement uses TRBV7-8 and TRBJ1-1; D not certain. The CDR3 has 16 amino acids. Germline V gene data show CDR1 as SGHVS and CDR2 as FQNEAQ. V lost 5 bases, J lost 1 base, and 17 bases lay in between. CDR3 bases: TGTGCCAGCAGCCCCAACAGAGGGAGACCGAACACTGAAGCTTTCTTT. This sequence encodes CASSPNRGRPNTEAFF.

This clone was recorded once. This chain connects TRBV9 to TRBJ2-3; D not certain. This CDR3 is built from 14 residues. Trimming left V 1 base short and J 0 bases short, with 6 bases between. Germline V lookup: CDR1 SGDLS, CDR2 YYNGEE. The DNA of the CDR3 is TGTGCCAGCAGCGTATATTTTAGCACAGATACGCAGTATTTT. It is translated as CASSVYFSTDTQYF. Filled out from reference TRBV9 and TRBJ2-3, the complete variable domain reads DSGVTQTPKHLITATGQRVTLRCSPRSGDLSVYWYQQSLDQGLQFLIQYYNGEERAKGNILERFSAQQFPDLHSELNLSSLELGDSALYFCASSVYFSTDTQYFGPGTRLTVL.

This chain connects TRBV4-1 to TRBJ2-7; TRBD2 aligns across 11 bases. Germline CDR1 is MGHRA and CDR2 is YSYEKL. CDR3 size: 16 residues. The ends lost 0 bases at V and 1 base at J; junction bases unmatched: 2. Here the CDR3 reads CASSQEGTSGSYEQYF. The CDR3 DNA reads TGCGCCAGCAGCCAAGAAGGGACTAGCGGTTCCTACGAGCAGTACTTC.

The count of this clone is one. This chain joins TRBV5-4 and TRBJ1-2; 7 positions match TRBD1. Germline CDR1 and CDR2: SGHNT and YYREEE (reference sequence). The trim removed 3 bases at V and 4 bases at J, leaving 6 bases unmatched. The CDR3 length is 14 residues. CDR3 nucleotide sequence: TGTGCCAGCAGCTCCGGGGGACAGAGCTATGGCTACACCTTC. Its translation is CASSSGGQSYGYTF.

The rearrangement links TRBV7-9 to TRBJ2-2, with a possible D match to TRBD1 (6 bases). Germline V gives CDR1 SEHNR, CDR2 FQNEAQ (reference sequence). V dropped 4 bases and J dropped 4 bases, with 16 bases sitting between them. The CDR3 is 16 amino acids. CDR3 in DNA: TGTGCCAGCAGCTCCTTAATGGGGGCGGGCACCGGGGAGCTGTTTTTT. Encoded protein: CASSSLMGAGTGELFF.

The genes are TRBV28 and TRBJ1-1; the match to TRBD1 covers 8 bases. The germline V gene encodes CDR1 MDHEN and CDR2 SYDVKM. This CDR3 has 16 amino acids. J was trimmed by 1 base and V by 5 bases; bases with no gene match: 9. The DNA of the CDR3 is TGTGCCAGCAGTCAACCATCCGGGACAGGGAACACTGAAGCTTTCTTT. Encoded protein: CASSQPSGTGNTEAFF.

The chain uses TRBV7-9 and TRBJ1-1; possibly TRBD1 for D (5 bases). CDR1 is SEHNR, CDR2 FQNEAQ, per germline (reference sequence). V lost 4 bases and J lost 4, with 13 bases in between. The length of the CDR3 is 14 residues. The CDR3: CASSSARASTEAFF. In DNA form, the CDR3 reads TGTGCCAGCAGCTCCGCCAGGGCTTCCACTGAAGCTTTCTTT.

This clone turned up a few times. The chain uses TRBV5-1 and TRBJ1-1; D not resolved. V was trimmed by 6 bases and J by 4 bases, leaving 10 bases between them. From germline, CDR1 is SGHRS and CDR2 YFSETQ. This CDR3 has 12 residues. CDR3 in DNA: TGCGCCAGCAAGAGGGAGGGCACTGAAGCTTTCTTT. Its translation: CASKREGTEAFF.

The chain carries TRBV16 and TRBJ1-2, with D uncertain. The CDR3 extends over 15 amino acids. Per germline, CDR1 KGHSY and CDR2 FQNENV. Trimming shortened V by 4 bases and J by 2 bases, and 14 bases separated the two germline ends. CDR3: CASSPQRHSNYGYTF. The CDR3 DNA sequence: TGTGCCAGCAGCCCCCAAAGGCACAGCAACTATGGCTACACCTTC.

The chain employs TRBV5-6 and TRBJ1-2; TRBD1 aligns across 7 bases. This CDR3 is built from 12 residues. The germline V gene has CDR1 SGHDT and CDR2 YYEEEE. The trim removed 6 bases at V and 8 bases at J, leaving 7 bases unmatched. In DNA, the CDR3 is TGTGCCAGCACCCCAGGGGGTTTCGGCTACACCTTC. It is translated as CASTPGGFGYTF. The full variable domain, in which reference TRBV5-6 and TRBJ1-2 provide the parts outside the CDR3, is DAGVTQSPTHLIKTRGQQVTLRCSPKSGHDTVSWYQQALGQGPQFIFQYYEEEERQRGNFPDRFSGHQFPNYSSELNVNALLLGDSALYLCASTPGGFGYTFGSGTRLTVV.

This clone was recorded only once. V and J are TRBV13 and TRBJ1-2; 10 bases agree with TRBD1. CDR3 length equals 15 residues. CDR1 is PRHDT, CDR2 FYEKMQ, per germline (reference sequence). With V trimmed by 5 bases and J by 4 bases, 7 bases remained unmatched. The DNA of the CDR3 is TGTGCCAGCAGCACCCGGGACAGGGGCCCCTATGGCTACACCTTC. Its translation: CASSTRDRGPYGYTF. Together with reference TRBV13 and TRBJ1-2, the CDR3 gives the full variable domain: AAGVIQSPRHLIKEKRETATLKCYPIPRHDTVYWYQQGPGQDPQFLISFYEKMQSDKGSIPDRFSAQQFSDYHSELNMSSLELGDSALYFCASSTRDRGPYGYTFGSGTRLTVV.

This clone showed up just a few times. The V gene is TRBV5-1, the J gene TRBJ2-3; possible D gene TRBD2, 5 bases. This CDR3 is 16 amino acids long. Trimming cost V 1 base and J 0 bases, with 12 bases left between them. Germline CDR1 and CDR2: SGHRS and YFSETQ. The CDR3 nucleotides read TGCGCCAGCAGCTTGAGTAGAGGGTCTAGCACAGATACGCAGTATTTT. Its translation: CASSLSRGSSTDTQYF.

A single count supports this clone. The CDR3 region is CASSAPGQGRLQYF. In DNA, the CDR3 is TGTGCCAGCAGCGCACCGGGACAGGGGAGGCTTCAGTACTTC. The chain uses TRBV2 and TRBJ2-5; 10 nucleotides align to TRBD1. Trimming removed 6 bases from V and 11 bases from J; junction bases left unmatched: 12. The germline V gene encodes CDR1 SNHLY and CDR2 FYNNEI. The CDR3 totals 14 residues.

V and J are TRBV6-5 and TRBJ1-5; D is perhaps TRBD1 (5 bases). The V gene's germline CDR1 is MNHEY and CDR2 SVGAGI. Trimming cost V 1 base and J 4 bases, with 11 bases left between them. This CDR3 has 15 amino acids. CDR3 bases: TGTGCCAGCAGTTACTTGCCCAGGGCTAATCAGCCCCAGCATTTT. Protein sequence: CASSYLPRANQPQHF.

The chain recombines TRBV11-2 with TRBJ1-4, with D maybe TRBD1 (5 bases). The V end was cut by 5 bases, the J end by 5 bases, with 18 bases between. Germline CDR1 reads SGHAT; CDR2 reads FQNNGV. The CDR3 is made up of 16 amino acids. In DNA form, the CDR3 reads TGTGCCAGCAGCCCAACGGTGGGACTTTTGAATGAAAAACTGTTTTTT. The encoded protein is CASSPTVGLLNEKLFF.

This clone was seen just once. This rearrangement joins TRBV6-6 to TRBJ1-5, with 8 bases identical to TRBD1. The germline CDR1 and CDR2 sequences are MNHNY and SVGAGI (reference sequence). The CDR3 has 13 residues. After removal of 6 bases from V and 8 bases from J, the junction contained 6 bases not matched to a gene. Here the CDR3 reads CASSPTGDKPQHF. Written as DNA, the CDR3 is TGTGCCAGCAGCCCGACAGGGGACAAGCCCCAGCATTTT.

This clone was picked up one time. V gene TRBV7-9 combines with J gene TRBJ1-5; 7 bases match TRBD1. V was clipped by 4 bases and J by 4 bases; unmatched bases: 10. The CDR3 runs 16 residues. The germline gives CDR1 SEHNR, CDR2 FQNEAQ (reference sequence). DNA for the CDR3: TGTGCCAGCAGCTCCGTTACCGGGACAGATAATCAGCCCCAGCATTTT. It codes for CASSSVTGTDNQPQHF. The full variable domain, with the rest looked up from reference TRBV7-9 and TRBJ1-5, is DTGVSQNPRHKITKRGQNVTFRCDPISEHNRLYWYRQTLGQGPEFLTYFQNEAQLEKSRLLSDRFSAERPKGSFSTLEIQRTEQGDSAMYLCASSSVTGTDNQPQHFGDGTRLSIL.